This T cell receptor (beta chain) was sequenced during a study of control samples from healthy donors and cancer patients (dated by TCRdb to the early 2020s). Library construction relied on the immunoSEQ multiplex PCR assay. TCRdb mirrors the immuneACCESS table, restricted to in-frame sequences. Some clones are absent from its copies; in checked studies, under half trace to an unresolved V gene, and the reason for the others is unknown. Present in this sample are approximately 20,000 clones, 84% of which were seen just once. Around 28% of the sample rests with the top ten. Including the terminal cysteine and phenylalanine, the CDR3 comprises 15 residues. The only DNA kept is the CDR3, 45 bases in frame from the first base. A distance of 21 bases separates the germline ends of V and J, which lose 5 bases and 8 bases respectively. As encoded in the germline V gene, CDR1 is MNHEY while CDR2 is SVGAGI.

Turning to this clone: Its antigen target is currently unknown. No quality values exist for individual bases; no much larger clone is one base distant.

This TCR came from a woman between 65 and 79 years old with lung cancer. The chain links TRBV6-5 with TRBJ1-2, with a weak D call of TRBD1 (5 bases match). Sequenced: PBMCs. The nucleotides are TGTGCCAGCAGTCGAAACCTCGGGGGGGGTTTCGGCTACACCTTC. Translated, it reads CASSRNLGGGFGYTF.